These 12 T cell receptor beta chains came from one sample sequenced in a study of shared clonotypes between healthy human individuals. Only in-frame clones appear in the TCRdb table, and some are missing; sequencing was by immunoSEQ multiplex PCR. The sample carries under 2.5 million clones, around 90% recorded once. Sequencing was carried out using naive CD4+ T cells from PBMCs. Subset denoted: CD45RA+ positively selected. The receptors were gathered from a man aged 18 to 30 in good health. Some clones in this sample may be carry-over from other donors' samples.

CDR3 region: CASRAWYEQYF. In DNA, the CDR3 is TGTGCCAGCAGAGCTTGGTACGAGCAGTACTTC. This rearrangement joins TRBV6-5 to TRBJ2-7; D unresolved. Germline V CDR1 and CDR2: MNHEY, SVGAGI. The germline V and J ends were trimmed by 6 bases and 4 bases, with 7 bases remaining between them. This CDR3 comprises 11 residues.

CDR3 DNA sequence: TGTGCCAGCAGCTTTCCCACCCCAACTGGGGGGGGAAACACCATATATTTT. Translation: CASSFPTPTGGGNTIYF. The chain employs TRBV7-9 and TRBJ1-3, with D possibly being TRBD1 (5 bases). V shed 3 bases and J shed 4 bases, with 19 bases lying between them. CDR1 is SEHNR, CDR2 FQNEAQ, per germline (reference sequence). This CDR3 spans 17 amino acids.

The rearrangement links TRBV6-6 to TRBJ1-2; maybe TRBD1 (5 bases). Germline V gene lookup returns CDR1 MNHNY and CDR2 SVGAGI (reference sequence). V shed 11 bases and J shed 2 bases, with 18 bases lying between them. The CDR3 sequence is 14 residues long. The CDR3 DNA reads as TGTGCCGCCGGGCCTTCAGGGAGAAACTATGGCTACACCTTC. It yields the protein CAAGPSGRNYGYTF.

The rearrangement uses TRBV25-1 and TRBJ2-5; D is perhaps TRBD1 (6 bases). The better agreement between TRBJ2-7 and the DNA end casts doubt on the J call. The CDR3 has 13 residues. Per germline, CDR1 MGHDK and CDR2 SYGVNS. CDR3 loop: CASIGGNSYEQYF. Here the CDR3 DNA reads TGTGCCAGCATTGGGGGCAACTCCTACGAGCAGTACTTC.

The chain links TRBV29-1 to TRBJ2-3; the D is unclear. This CDR3 contains 12 residues. Between the trimmed V and J ends, which lost 5 bases and 0 bases, there was a span of 6 bases. The germline V gene encodes CDR1 SQVTM and CDR2 ANQGSEA. CDR3 loop: CSVHTSTDTQYF. DNA of the CDR3: TGCAGCGTTCATACTAGCACAGATACGCAGTATTTT.

The chain uses TRBV9 and TRBJ1-4; 7 bases are shared with TRBD1. The CDR3 is 14 amino acids. The V and J ends lost 4 bases and 4 bases, in that order; junction bases with no gene match: 4. Germline V lookup: CDR1 SGDLS, CDR2 YYNGEE. For the CDR3, the DNA is TGTGCCAGCAGCCCCCAGGGGGGTAATGAAAAACTGTTTTTT. It translates to CASSPQGGNEKLFF.

The chain employs TRBV6-5 and TRBJ1-2; 8 positions match TRBD1. This CDR3 is 12 amino acids long. Germline V gene sequence: CDR1 MNHEY, CDR2 SVGAGI. The V segment lost 6 bases and the J segment 4 bases; nucleotides outside the gene matches: 1. The CDR3, as DNA: TGTGCCAGCAGGACAGGGGTCTATGGCTACACCTTC. Translation: CASRTGVYGYTF.

The V call is TRBV7-9, the J call TRBJ2-7; D is unclear. The germline V gene has CDR1 SEHNR and CDR2 FQNEAQ (reference sequence). CDR3 length: 12 amino acids. V was cut by 6 bases and J by 2 bases, with 8 bases left in between. The CDR3 DNA follows: TGTGCCAGCAGATACCGGGCCTACGAGCAGTACTTC. It is translated as CASRYRAYEQYF.

The chain couples TRBV5-1 to TRBJ2-2, with D unclear. Germline V CDR1 and CDR2: SGHRS, YFSETQ. The CDR3 is 15 residues long. Trimming stripped 4 bases from V and 3 bases from J, with 13 bases between. CDR3 sequence: CASSPVAGYTGELFF. The CDR3 DNA reads as TGCGCCAGCAGCCCGGTCGCCGGATACACCGGGGAGCTGTTTTTT.

This clone has a single count. The chain is built from TRBV28 and TRBJ1-5; TRBD1 is a possible D gene (5 bases). CDR3 length: 13 residues. CDR1 and CDR2 from the germline V gene are MDHEN and SYDVKM. V shed 6 bases and J shed 4 bases, with 10 bases lying between them. The CDR3 reads CASRDTLNQPQHF. The CDR3 DNA follows: TGTGCCAGCAGGGACACTTTAAATCAGCCCCAGCATTTT.

The chain links TRBV28 to TRBJ1-1, with 7 bases that match TRBD1. Germline V gene lookup returns CDR1 MDHEN and CDR2 SYDVKM. The CDR3 covers 13 residues. After removal of 6 bases from V and 6 bases from J, the junction contained 7 bases not matched to a gene. The CDR3, as DNA: TGTGCCAGCAGCCCAGGGGGGTTGGCTGAAGCTTTCTTT. Translated, it gives CASSPGGLAEAFF.

The chain links TRBV5-1 to TRBJ1-1, with D possibly TRBD1 on 5 matching bases. The CDR3 covers 12 residues. CDR1 and CDR2 from the germline V gene are SGHRS and YFSETQ. Trimming took 7 bases from V and 7 from J, leaving 14 bases between them. The CDR3 loop is CASSREGFEAFF. CDR3 nucleotides: TGCGCCAGCTCAAGGGAGGGGTTTGAAGCTTTCTTT.